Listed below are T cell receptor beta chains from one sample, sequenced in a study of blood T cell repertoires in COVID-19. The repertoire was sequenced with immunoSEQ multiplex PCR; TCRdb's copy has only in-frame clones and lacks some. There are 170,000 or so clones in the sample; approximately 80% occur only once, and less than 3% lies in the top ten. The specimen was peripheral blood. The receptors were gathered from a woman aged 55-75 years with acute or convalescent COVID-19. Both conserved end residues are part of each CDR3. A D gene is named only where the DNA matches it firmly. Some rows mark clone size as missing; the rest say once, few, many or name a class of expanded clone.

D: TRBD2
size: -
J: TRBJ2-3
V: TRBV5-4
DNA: TGTGCCAGCAGCTTAATAGCGGGGTACACAGATACGCAGTATTTT
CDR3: CASSLIAGYTDTQYF

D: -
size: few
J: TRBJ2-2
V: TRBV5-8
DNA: TGTGCCAGCAGCTCAAAGAGCAGGGTGGTCGGGGAGCTGTTTTTT
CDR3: CASSSKSRVVGELFF

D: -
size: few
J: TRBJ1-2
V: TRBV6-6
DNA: TGTGCCAGCAGAGACGGGAAGTATGGCTACACCTTC
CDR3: CASRDGKYGYTF

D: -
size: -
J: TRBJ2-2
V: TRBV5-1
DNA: TGCGCCAGCAAGTGGAGGGCAGGGACCACCGGGGAGCTGTTTTTT
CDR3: CASKWRAGTTGELFF

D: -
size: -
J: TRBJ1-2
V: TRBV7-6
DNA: TGTGCCAGCAGCTTACACAGTAATCTTGGTGGTGGCTACACCTTC
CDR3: CASSLHSNLGGGYTF

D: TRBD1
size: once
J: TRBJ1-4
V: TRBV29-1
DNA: TGCAGCGCCCCTGGGACAGGCGGTGAAAAACTGTTTTTT
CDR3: CSAPGTGGEKLFF

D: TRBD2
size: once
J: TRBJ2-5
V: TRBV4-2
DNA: TGTGCCAGCAGCCTTGGACTAGCGGGGGGGCCTTCACCGACCCAGTACTTC
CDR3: CASSLGLAGGPSPTQYF

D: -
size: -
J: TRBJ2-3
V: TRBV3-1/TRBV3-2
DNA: TGTGCCAGCAGCCAAGGACCAGGGACAGATACGCAGTATTTT
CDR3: CASSQGPGTDTQYF

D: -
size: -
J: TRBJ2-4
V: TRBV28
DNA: TGTGCCAGCAGTTCCCGCGACTTTCCGGGGGGCATGAAGTACTTC
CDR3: CASSSRDFPGGMKYF

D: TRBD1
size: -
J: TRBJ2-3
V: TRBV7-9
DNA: TGTGCCAGCAGTTTAGGAATTGGGACAGGGAAGGCGCTACAGTATTTT
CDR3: CASSLGIGTGKALQYF

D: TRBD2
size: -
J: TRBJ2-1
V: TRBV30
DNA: TGTGCCTGGAGTCAGACTAGCGGGGGGCCCAACAATGAGCAGTTCTTC
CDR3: CAWSQTSGGPNNEQFF

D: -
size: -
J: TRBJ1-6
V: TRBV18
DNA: TGTGCCAGCTCACCAACGACAGGAAACTATAATTCACCCCTCCACTTT
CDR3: CASSPTTGNYNSPLHF

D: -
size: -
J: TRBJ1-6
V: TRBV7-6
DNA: TGTGCCAGCAGCTTCATGTCGATCAGGGCCTATAATTCACCCCTCCACTTT
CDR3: CASSFMSIRAYNSPLHF

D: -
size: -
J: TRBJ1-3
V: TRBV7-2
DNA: TGTGCCAGCAGCTACTCGGGAGGCCCTGGAAACACCATATATTTT
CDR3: CASSYSGGPGNTIYF

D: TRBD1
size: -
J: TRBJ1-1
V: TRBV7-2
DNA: TGTGCCAGCAGCTTAGCCGGGTACAGGGGGGCCACTGAAGCTTTCTTT
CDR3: CASSLAGYRGATEAFF

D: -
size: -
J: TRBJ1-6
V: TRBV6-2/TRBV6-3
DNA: TGTGCCAGCAGTTCGGCAGGGTGGAATAATTCACCCCTCCACTTT
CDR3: CASSSAGWNNSPLHF

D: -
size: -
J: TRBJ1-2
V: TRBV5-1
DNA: TGCGCCAGCAGCTTGTCCCCAACGGCGGGGTTCGGCTACACCTTC
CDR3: CASSLSPTAGFGYTF

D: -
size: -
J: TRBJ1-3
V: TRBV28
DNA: TGTGCCAGCAGCTTTCCGGGGGTTCTCGACTCTGGAAACACCATATATTTT
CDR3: CASSFPGVLDSGNTIYF

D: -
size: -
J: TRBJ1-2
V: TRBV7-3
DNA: TGTGCCAGCAGCTCTAACCCGGGTGGAGGCTACACCTTC
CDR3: CASSSNPGGGYTF